A selection of T cell receptor beta chains follows, all from one sample in a study of cytomegalovirus exposure and HLA in healthy donors. Only in-frame clones appear in the TCRdb table, and some are missing; sequencing was by immunoSEQ multiplex PCR. The repertoire holds 150,000 to 200,000 clones, with 76% as singletons. Sequenced input: PBMCs. The receptors originated from a man between 18 and 29 years old in good health and CMV-seronegative. The CDR3 runs from the conserved cysteine through the conserved F or W. D genes are given only for firm matches. Clone size, where shown, is once, few, many, or a class for clones that have expanded.

J,D,V,size,CDR3,DNA
TRBJ2-3,-,TRBV19,few,CASSIEPERAISSSTDTQYF,TGTGCCAGTAGTATAGAGCCAGAGCGGGCGATCTCTTCTAGCACAGATACGCAGTATTTT
TRBJ1-2,-,TRBV14,-,CASSQDARGAYDGYTF,TGTGCCAGCAGCCAAGATGCCCGGGGGGCTTATGATGGCTACACCTTC
TRBJ2-1,TRBD2,TRBV7-2,-,CASSFLGEGSYNEQFF,TGTGCCAGCAGCTTCCTAGGGGAGGGGTCCTACAATGAGCAGTTCTTC
TRBJ1-6,-,TRBV29-1,-,CSVRTGRNSPLHF,TGCAGCGTTAGGACGGGGAGAAATTCACCCCTCCACTTT
TRBJ2-7,TRBD2,TRBV7-2,once,CASSSGLAGDEQYF,TGTGCCAGCAGCTCGGGACTAGCGGGAGACGAGCAGTACTTC
TRBJ2-1,TRBD2,TRBV7-9,-,CASSTGGSGGKEQFF,TGTGCCAGCAGCACCGGGGGTAGCGGGGGTAAGGAGCAGTTCTTC
TRBJ1-2,-,TRBV6-1,-,CASSEGTLLNYGYTF,TGTGCCAGCAGTGAGGGGACACTTTTGAACTATGGCTACACCTTC
TRBJ1-1,-,TRBV19,-,CASSTQANTEAFF,TGTGCCAGTAGTACGCAAGCCAACACTGAAGCTTTCTTT
TRBJ2-1,TRBD2,TRBV6-5,few,CASSYQAGGRGRRFF,TGTGCCAGCAGTTACCAAGCGGGGGGGCGAGGAAGGCGGTTCTTC
TRBJ2-3,-,TRBV2,-,CASSSRHDTDTQYF,TGTGCCAGCTCGAGTCGACACGACACAGATACGCAGTATTTT
TRBJ1-1,-,TRBV6-5,-,CASRSTPTLSTEAFF,TGTGCCAGCAGGTCGACACCCACCCTGAGCACTGAAGCTTTCTTT
TRBJ2-5,-,TRBV19,-,CASAWGGGETQYF,TGTGCCAGTGCTTGGGGGGGCGGAGAGACCCAGTACTTC
TRBJ2-1,-,TRBV10-3,-,CAISDGGIKGNEQFF,TGTGCCATCAGTGATGGGGGGATTAAGGGCAATGAGCAGTTCTTC
TRBJ2-2,-,TRBV27,once,CASSTYGAGELFF,TGTGCCAGCAGTACCTACGGGGCCGGGGAGCTGTTTTTT
TRBJ2-1,TRBD2,TRBV5-4,-,CASRDSGDPSSYNEQFF,TGTGCCAGCAGGGATAGCGGGGACCCCAGCTCCTACAATGAGCAGTTCTTC
TRBJ2-7,TRBD1,TRBV10-3,few,CAISDPRRGQADLYF,TGTGCCATCAGTGATCCCCGAAGGGGACAGGCCGATTTGTACTTC
TRBJ2-4,-,TRBV6-1,few,CASSYLAGANIQYF,TGTGCCAGCAGTTATCTGGCAGGGGCGAACATTCAGTACTTC
TRBJ2-7,-,TRBV30,-,CAWSVSVGAYEQYF,TGTGCCTGGAGTGTCTCTGTGGGGGCATACGAGCAGTACTTC
TRBJ2-1,TRBD2,TRBV9,-,CASSVPKRGEPYNEQFF,TGTGCCAGCAGCGTCCCCAAGCGGGGGGAACCTTACAATGAGCAGTTCTTC
TRBJ1-1,-,TRBV23-1,-,CAGNRGGTEAFF,TGCGCCGGCAACCGCGGGGGCACTGAAGCTTTCTTT
TRBJ2-3,-,TRBV10-3,-,CAISESIARSTDTQYF,TGTGCCATCAGTGAGTCGATCGCCAGGAGCACAGATACGCAGTATTTT
TRBJ2-7,TRBD1,TRBV7-6,-,CASSLGTGYEQYF,TGTGCCAGCAGCTTAGGGACAGGCTACGAGCAGTACTTC
TRBJ1-2,TRBD1,TRBV28,-,CATTGGDGYTF,TGTGCCACCACAGGGGGGGATGGCTACACCTTC
TRBJ2-3,-,TRBV7-2,-,CASSLIARGDTQYF,TGTGCCAGCAGCTTAATCGCTCGGGGGGATACGCAGTATTTT
TRBJ2-7,TRBD2,TRBV30,-,CAWSKPASGRYEQYF,TGTGCCTGGAGTAAACCGGCAAGCGGGAGGTACGAGCAGTACTTC
TRBJ2-7,-,TRBV5-6,few,CASSFRGVGYYEQYF,TGTGCCAGCAGCTTTCGCGGGGTCGGGTACTACGAGCAGTACTTC
TRBJ2-7,-,TRBV6-5,few,CASIPTRGSYEQYF,TGTGCCAGCATCCCGACTAGAGGTTCCTACGAGCAGTACTTC
TRBJ2-5,-,TRBV28,-,CASSGYQETQYF,TGTGCCAGCAGCGGGTACCAAGAGACCCAGTACTTC
TRBJ2-3,-,TRBV5-1,-,CASTNSNTQYF,TGCGCCAGCACCAACAGCAATACGCAGTATTTT
TRBJ1-6,-,TRBV6-5,-,CASSESRGVSPLHF,TGTGCCAGCAGTGAATCCCGCGGGGTTTCACCCCTCCACTTT
TRBJ1-1,TRBD1,TRBV6-6,-,CASRTGQPEAFF,TGTGCCAGCCGGACGGGACAGCCTGAAGCTTTCTTT
TRBJ2-3,-,TRBV4-1,-,CASSQQTDTQYF,TGCGCCAGCAGCCAGCAGACAGATACGCAGTATTTT
TRBJ2-1,TRBD2,TRBV7-9,-,CASSPRTSWYEQFF,TGTGCCAGCAGCCCCCGGACTAGTTGGTATGAGCAGTTCTTC
TRBJ2-3,TRBD1,TRBV2,-,CASSMGQYTQYF,TGTGCCAGCAGCATGGGACAGTATACGCAGTATTTT
TRBJ1-4,-,TRBV29-1,-,CSYIGQLNEKLFF,TGCAGCTACATTGGACAGTTAAATGAAAAACTGTTTTTT
TRBJ1-2,TRBD1,TRBV6-1,few,CASSFAVDRGNGYTF,TGTGCCAGCAGTTTTGCGGTGGACAGGGGAAATGGCTACACCTTC
TRBJ2-7,TRBD2,TRBV6-1,-,CASSEGLADTYEQYF,TGTGCCAGCAGTGAGGGACTAGCGGATACCTACGAGCAGTACTTC
TRBJ2-5,TRBD2,TRBV7-9,few,CASSFTSGRLQETQYF,TGTGCCAGCAGCTTCACTAGCGGGAGGCTTCAAGAGACCCAGTACTTC
TRBJ2-7,TRBD2,TRBV4-1,once,CASSSSGGSSYEQYF,TGCGCCAGCAGCTCTAGCGGGGGGAGCTCCTACGAGCAGTACTTC
TRBJ1-2,TRBD1,TRBV4-2,few,CASSPEGGTGGYGYTF,TGTGCCAGCAGCCCTGAAGGGGGGACAGGAGGTTATGGCTACACCTTC
TRBJ2-7,TRBD1,TRBV7-2,-,CASSSRRDRGTILTYEQYF,TGTGCCAGCAGCTCACGCCGGGACAGGGGAACTATCCTAACCTACGAGCAGTACTTC
TRBJ2-3,TRBD1,TRBV4-1,-,CASSQDGTGSGTDTQYF,TGCGCCAGCAGCCAAGATGGGACAGGGTCAGGTACAGATACGCAGTATTTT
TRBJ1-2,TRBD1,TRBV13,-,CASSDGQDYGYTF,TGTGCCAGCAGCGACGGACAGGACTATGGCTACACCTTC
TRBJ1-1,-,TRBV27,-,CASSLYPGAEAFF,TGTGCCAGCAGTTTATACCCAGGCGCTGAAGCTTTCTTT
TRBJ2-5,-,TRBV10-3,-,CAIRQGGVGTQYF,TGTGCCATCCGGCAGGGAGGTGTAGGGACCCAGTACTTC
TRBJ2-2,TRBD1,TRBV28,-,CASSRTTGGHGELFF,TGTGCCAGCAGCCGCACGACAGGGGGCCACGGGGAGCTGTTTTTT
TRBJ2-7,-,TRBV10-1,-,CASSDPGRSSYEQYF,TGCGCCAGCAGTGACCCGGGAAGGAGCTCCTACGAGCAGTACTTC
TRBJ1-3,TRBD1,TRBV18,few,CASSPLTGGGGNTIYF,TGTGCCAGCTCACCCCTGACAGGGGGCGGTGGAAACACCATATATTTT
TRBJ1-3,-,TRBV28,-,CASSPHSGNTIYF,TGTGCCAGCAGTCCCCACTCTGGAAACACCATATATTTT
TRBJ2-5,TRBD2,TRBV9,-,CASSVGGGGTSGPQETQYF,TGTGCCAGCAGCGTAGGCGGAGGGGGGACTAGCGGCCCCCAAGAGACCCAGTACTTC
TRBJ2-7,-,TRBV2,-,CASSASLYEQYF,TGTGCCAGCAGTGCTTCCCTCTACGAGCAGTACTTC
TRBJ2-1,TRBD2,TRBV9,few,CASSSREGLNEQFF,TGTGCCAGCAGCTCGCGGGAGGGCCTAAATGAGCAGTTCTTC
TRBJ2-2,-,TRBV6-1,-,CASSEMVGSDTGELFF,TGTGCCAGCAGTGAAATGGTGGGCTCTGACACCGGGGAGCTGTTTTTT